A selection of T cell receptor beta chains follows, all from one sample in a study of T cell changes during pregnancy in multiple sclerosis. Some clones are missing from TCRdb's copy, which holds only in-frame ones; the method was immunoSEQ multiplex PCR. The table records tens of thousands of clones, approximately 89% of them present only once. Sequenced here: peripheral blood, sampled in the first trimester of pregnancy. These receptors originate from a female donor in good health, enrolled as a control in a pregnancy study. Each CDR3 is given with its conserved first and last residue. D genes are given only for firm matches. Size is omitted from some rows. Given values are once, few, many or a class for expanded clones.

CDR3 DNA,CDR3 protein,D gene,V gene,J gene,clone size
TGTGCCAGCAGTCCCTACAGAGAACGGAACTATGGCTACACCTTC,CASSPYRERNYGYTF,NA,TRBV27,TRBJ1-2,NA
TGTGCCAGCAGCCAAGACCCTAGCGGGGGGTACGATACGCAGTATTTT,CASSQDPSGGYDTQYF,TRBD2,TRBV4-2,TRBJ2-3,NA
TGCGCCAGCAGTGAGTTTAGGACAGGGACCTACAATGAGCAGTTCTTC,CASSEFRTGTYNEQFF,TRBD1,TRBV10-2,TRBJ2-1,NA
TGTGCCAGCAGCCCAGGACAGGCTTATGGCTACACCTTC,CASSPGQAYGYTF,TRBD1,TRBV4-2,TRBJ1-2,few
TGTGCCAGCAGCTTAGTAAGGGGCCACTCTGGAAACACCATATATTTT,CASSLVRGHSGNTIYF,NA,TRBV11-2,TRBJ1-3,NA
TGTGCCAGCAGCTGGACTAGCGGAGTGCAGTACTTC,CASSWTSGVQYF,TRBD2,TRBV6-5,TRBJ2-7,NA
TGTGCCAGCAGTTCAGGTCCAGGGGCGAGGAATGGCTACACCTTC,CASSSGPGARNGYTF,NA,TRBV28,TRBJ1-2,NA
TGTGCCAGCAGCCCCGCAGGGGGCGATCAGCCCCAGCATTTT,CASSPAGGDQPQHF,TRBD1,TRBV4-2,TRBJ1-5,NA
TGTGCCAGCAGTTCCCAGGGGAGAACTGAAGCTTTCTTT,CASSSQGRTEAFF,NA,TRBV28,TRBJ1-1,NA
TGCGCCAGCAGCCAAACCGGGACAGGGATGGGCACTGAAGCTTTCTTT,CASSQTGTGMGTEAFF,TRBD1,TRBV4-3,TRBJ1-1,NA
TGTGCCAGCAGTCACGGGACAGAGGATAATTCACCCCTCCACTTT,CASSHGTEDNSPLHF,TRBD1,TRBV28,TRBJ1-6,NA
TGTGCCAGCTCATCTACTAGCGCTAGCTCCTACAATGAGCAGTTCTTC,CASSSTSASSYNEQFF,TRBD2,TRBV18,TRBJ2-1,NA
TGTGCCAGCAGTTTAGTAGGACTTGGGGAGCTGTTTTTT,CASSLVGLGELFF,NA,TRBV28,TRBJ2-2,NA
TGTGCCAGTAGTCTTCCGGGACAGGGGGCCGGTGAGCAGTTCTTC,CASSLPGQGAGEQFF,TRBD1,TRBV19,TRBJ2-1,NA
TGTGCCAGCAGCCTCCCGACAGGTGCCGAAGCTTTCTTT,CASSLPTGAEAFF,NA,TRBV5-5,TRBJ1-1,NA
TGTGCCAGCAGCTTGGGATTTGAGCGAAAAAGCACAGATACGCAGTATTTT,CASSLGFERKSTDTQYF,NA,TRBV5-4,TRBJ2-3,once
TGTGCCAGCAGTCCTCCGGGACAGGTTTCCGGCTACACCTTC,CASSPPGQVSGYTF,TRBD1,TRBV28,TRBJ1-2,NA
TGTGCCAGGAGAGGGCAGGGGGATTCACCCCTCCACTTT,CARRGQGDSPLHF,TRBD1,TRBV5-4,TRBJ1-6,many
TGTGCCAGCAGCTGGGACTACCGGAACACCGGGGAGCTGTTTTTT,CASSWDYRNTGELFF,TRBD2,TRBV9,TRBJ2-2,once
TGTGCCAGCAGGGAGACAGGCGGGGGTGGAGAAGCTTTCTTT,CASRETGGGGEAFF,NA,TRBV2,TRBJ1-1,few
TGTGCCAGTAGTGTGGACAGGGAGAGTATAGCTTTCTTT,CASSVDRESIAFF,TRBD1,TRBV19,TRBJ1-1,few
TGTGCCACCAGCGAGGGGGAGGGGTCTGGGGCCAACGTCCTGACTTTC,CATSEGEGSGANVLTF,NA,TRBV15,TRBJ2-6,NA
TGCGCCAGCAGCCAAGGGACAGGGGTCTATGGCTACACCTTC,CASSQGTGVYGYTF,TRBD1,TRBV4-1,TRBJ1-2,NA
TGTGCCAGCAGCGTAGGCCCGGGGGGCCAGGGGAATGAGCAGTTCTTC,CASSVGPGGQGNEQFF,NA,TRBV9,TRBJ2-1,once
TGTGCCAGCAGCACCCGAGACGAGCAGTACTTC,CASSTRDEQYF,NA,TRBV6-5,TRBJ2-7,NA
TGTGCCAGCAGCTTAGATGGCGGTAAAGAGACCCAGTACTTC,CASSLDGGKETQYF,NA,TRBV7-2,TRBJ2-5,NA
TGTGCCAGCAGCCAAGGACAGGGGCTATACAATGAGCAGTTCTTC,CASSQGQGLYNEQFF,TRBD1,TRBV4-2,TRBJ2-1,NA
TGTGCCAGCAGCTTGACTGTTCCTTCCTCCACCGGGGAGCTGTTTTTT,CASSLTVPSSTGELFF,NA,TRBV7-2,TRBJ2-2,NA
TGTGCCAGCAGCGAACCTAGCGGGGGGTACAATGAGCAGTTCTTC,CASSEPSGGYNEQFF,TRBD2,TRBV27,TRBJ2-1,NA
TGCGCCAGCAGCCAAGATCGAGCGGGGATTAGGGAGACCCAGTACTTC,CASSQDRAGIRETQYF,TRBD2,TRBV4-3,TRBJ2-5,NA
TGTGCCAGCAGCTCACAGGGAGTATACGGCTACACCTTC,CASSSQGVYGYTF,NA,TRBV5-6,TRBJ1-2,NA
TGTGCCAGCAGTTTTAAGGGGCCCACCGGGGAGCTGTTTTTT,CASSFKGPTGELFF,NA,TRBV27,TRBJ2-2,NA
TGTGCCAGCAGCTTAGAAGGTTGGGGCCAGCCCCAGCATTTT,CASSLEGWGQPQHF,NA,TRBV7-9,TRBJ1-5,NA
TGTGCCAGCAGTCAGGAATACGAGCAGTACTTC,CASSQEYEQYF,NA,TRBV7-9,TRBJ2-7,NA
TGTGCCAGCAGTGAAGGACACCGGACTAGCGGGAGGGCCACAGATACGCAGTATTTT,CASSEGHRTSGRATDTQYF,TRBD2,TRBV6-1,TRBJ2-3,NA
TGTGCCAGCAGCTTAGACCCTTTGAGGGGGGCCAAAAACATTCAGTACTTC,CASSLDPLRGAKNIQYF,NA,TRBV7-8,TRBJ2-4,NA